Following are 21 T cell receptor beta chains from one sample sequenced in a study of CD8 T cells in ankylosing spondylitis. TCRdb used MiXCR to reprocess the 5' RACE reads, holding one entry per CDR3 protein. This table holds around 100,000 distinct CDR3 sequences, 24% found once. Specimen: synovial fluid, either unsorted or a sorted T cell fraction (not recorded which). These receptors were obtained from a male donor with ankylosing spondylitis.

This clonotype was recorded a few times. The CDR3 bases are TGTGCCACCAGTGATTTAGGGGGGGCCGACTCCTACAATGAGCAGTTCTTC. Translating it yields CATSDLGGADSYNEQFF. The chain joins TRBV24-1 to TRBJ2-1; D may be TRBD2 (7 bases). The germline V gene encodes CDR1 KGHDR and CDR2 SFDVKD. This CDR3 contains 17 residues. Trimming stripped 1 base from V and 0 bases from J, with 12 bases between.

The chain combines TRBV2 with TRBJ2-5, with D hard to call. Trimming shortened V by 7 bases and J by 5 bases, and 20 bases separated the two germline ends. Germline V gene lookup returns CDR1 SNHLY and CDR2 FYNNEI. CDR3 size: 15 residues. This chain's CDR3 is CASTSPETPLETQYF. CDR3 sequence (DNA): TGTGCCAGCACCTCCCCCGAGACTCCCTTGGAGACCCAGTACTTC.

Many counts were recorded for this clonotype. CDR3 amino acids: CASSGQGAADTQYF. CDR3 coding DNA: TGTGCCAGCAGCGGACAGGGGGCAGCAGATACGCAGTATTTT. The V and J genes are TRBV6-1 and TRBJ2-3; 11 bases match TRBD1. Germline CDR1 MNHNS, CDR2 SASEGT. The CDR3 loop spans 14 amino acids. Trimming took 6 bases from V and 4 from J; bases not matched to a gene: 3.

The chain uses TRBV6-1 and TRBJ2-7; 10 bases are shared with TRBD1. The CDR3 is 15 residues long. V was pared by 3 bases and J by 4 bases, with 6 bases of the junction left unmatched. CDR1 and CDR2 from the germline V gene are MNHNS and SASEGT. The CDR3: CASSERGQGQYEQYV. The DNA for the CDR3 is TGTGCCAGCAGTGAGCGGGGACAGGGGCAGTACGAGCAGTACGTC.

This clonotype showed up just a few times. The gene calls are TRBV6-1 and TRBJ1-5; D unclear. The CDR3 totals 17 residues. Trimming stripped 1 base from V and 6 bases from J, with 19 bases between. Germline loops: CDR1 MNHNS, CDR2 SASEGT. The CDR3: CASSEEGQSVRFQPQHF. In DNA form, the CDR3 reads TGTGCCAGCAGTGAAGAAGGCCAGTCAGTTCGTTTTCAGCCCCAGCATTTT.

The V and J genes are TRBV30 and TRBJ2-7; D gene uncertain. From germline, CDR1 is GTSNPN and CDR2 SVGIG (reference sequence). The CDR3 loop spans 14 amino acids. Trimming took 4 bases from V and 0 from J, leaving 13 bases between them. In DNA form, the CDR3 reads TGTGCCTGGAACCGGGCGGCAGCCTCCTACGAGCAGTACTTC. It encodes CAWNRAAASYEQYF.

This clonotype occurred many times. The chain employs TRBV6-1 and TRBJ2-2; D is unclear. Germline V gives CDR1 MNHNS, CDR2 SASEGT. Trimming cost V 6 bases and J 6 bases, with 8 bases left between them. This CDR3 spans 12 amino acids. CDR3 sequence reads: CASRLPPGELFF. CDR3 sequence (DNA): TGTGCCAGCAGATTGCCCCCCGGGGAGCTGTTTTTT.

The V gene is TRBV20-1, the J gene TRBJ2-5; 8 bases are a match to TRBD1. This CDR3 has 14 amino acids. Germline CDR1 and CDR2: DFQATT and SNEGSKA (reference sequence). V lost 6 bases and J lost 4; bases outside the gene matches: 10. The CDR3 loop is CSADHDRGGETQYF. In DNA form, the CDR3 reads TGCAGTGCCGACCACGACAGGGGTGGAGAGACCCAGTACTTC.

This clonotype appeared a few times. The CDR3 nucleotides are TGCGCCAGCAGCTTGGCCGGTGGCGGGAGCCCGGGAGATGGGCTGTTTTTT. It specifies CASSLAGGGSPGDGLFF. The chain uses TRBV5-1 and TRBJ2-2, with 7 bases identical to TRBD2. Germline V gives CDR1 SGHRS, CDR2 YFSETQ. V lost 0 bases to trimming and J lost 13 bases; unmatched junction nucleotides: 18. CDR3 length equals 17 residues.

J is TRBJ2-2 and V is TRBV5-1; 8 bases match TRBD2. Trimming took 5 bases from V and 5 from J; bases not matched to a gene: 5. The CDR3 sequence is 14 residues long. CDR1 is SGHRS and CDR2 is YFSETQ in the germline V gene. The CDR3 coding sequence is TGCGCCAGCAGTTCGGGAGGGTTGACCGGGGAGCTGTTTTTT. Protein: CASSSGGLTGELFF.

The table lists this clonotype with a few counts. This chain connects TRBV20-1 to TRBJ1-1; 7 bases are a match to TRBD1. V shed 1 base and J 4 bases; nucleotides not matched to a gene: 6. Germline CDR1 and CDR2: DFQATT and SNEGSKA (reference sequence). The CDR3 loop spans 14 amino acids. The CDR3 region is CSARASGGSTEAFF. The CDR3 DNA is TGCAGTGCTAGAGCATCAGGGGGTAGCACTGAAGCTTTCTTT.

This clonotype has a count of ten or more. The chain employs TRBV18 and TRBJ1-6; TRBD1 matches 7 bases. The germline V gene has CDR1 KGHSH and CDR2 LQKENI. This CDR3 contains 17 residues. Trimming removed 2 bases from V and 0 bases from J; junction bases left unmatched: 4. The CDR3 region is CASSPAGQSSYNSPLHF. The CDR3 DNA sequence: TGTGCCAGCTCACCAGCGGGACAGAGCTCCTATAATTCACCCCTCCACTTT.

This chain joins TRBV5-1 and TRBJ2-7, with D maybe TRBD2 (5 bases). CDR3 size: 15 residues. The V gene lost 4 bases and the J gene lost 0 bases, with 14 bases spanning the gap. Germline lookup yields CDR1 SGHRS and CDR2 YFSETQ. CDR3 protein: CASSPNGVSSYEQYF. The CDR3 nucleotides read TGCGCCAGCAGCCCGAACGGGGTCAGCTCCTACGAGCAGTACTTC.

This clonotype was observed a handful of times. The V and J genes are TRBV10-3 and TRBJ1-5, with D possibly being TRBD1 (5 bases). The germline V gene has CDR1 ENHRY and CDR2 SYGVKD. The ends were cut back, 8 bases at V and 2 bases at J, with 10 bases in the middle. The CDR3 loop spans 13 amino acids. Here the CDR3 reads CAIGGERNQPQHF. The CDR3, as DNA: TGTGCCATCGGGGGGGAGCGCAATCAGCCCCAGCATTTT.

The chain joins TRBV6-1 to TRBJ2-4; the D call may be TRBD1 or TRBD2 (6 bases each). V was trimmed by 3 bases and J by 8 bases, leaving 17 bases between them. The CDR3 is made up of 15 amino acids. The V gene's germline CDR1 is MNHNS and CDR2 SASEGT. CDR3 coding DNA: TGTGCCAGCAGTGACTACACCGGGGGCAGTGACATTCAGTACTTC. This translates into CASSDYTGGSDIQYF.

This clonotype was seen a handful of times. The chain employs TRBV3-1 and TRBJ2-5; 10 bases line up with TRBD2. The CDR3 has 16 amino acids. V was pared by 1 base and J by 3 bases, with 5 bases of the junction left unmatched. The V gene's germline CDR1 is LGHDT and CDR2 YNNKEL (reference sequence). The CDR3 loop is CASSQAYGLAEETQYF. The CDR3 bases are TGTGCCAGCAGCCAAGCCTATGGACTAGCGGAAGAGACCCAGTACTTC.

This clonotype has ten or more counts. J is TRBJ2-3 and V is TRBV28; a possible D gene is TRBD2 (5 bases). V gave up 3 bases and J gave up 3 bases, with 16 bases separating them. The CDR3 loop spans 16 amino acids. Germline CDR1 MDHEN, CDR2 SYDVKM. In nucleotides, the CDR3 is TGTGCCAGCAGTTTTGAGGCGGGTTTGGGTACAGATACGCAGTATTTT. Its protein product is CASSFEAGLGTDTQYF. The variable domain in full, completed from reference TRBV28 and TRBJ2-3, reads DVKVTQSSRYLVKRTGEKVFLECVQDMDHENMFWYRQDPGLGLRLIYFSYDVKMKEKGDIPEGYSVSREKKERFSLILESASTNQTSMYLCASSFEAGLGTDTQYFGPGTRLTVL.

The chain uses TRBV15 and TRBJ1-2; the match to TRBD1 covers 9 bases. With V trimmed by 0 bases and J by 0 bases, 5 bases remained unmatched. The CDR3 length is 17 residues. Germline CDR1 reads LNHNV; CDR2 reads YYDKDF (reference sequence). This CDR3 reads CATSREITGGSNYGYTF. In DNA form, the CDR3 reads TGTGCCACCAGCAGAGAAATCACAGGGGGCTCTAACTATGGCTACACCTTC.

This clonotype appeared a few times. The chain uses TRBV10-3 and TRBJ2-2; 7 bases are a match to TRBD2. J lost 0 bases, V lost 2 bases, and 0 bases had no gene match. CDR3 length: 15 amino acids. CDR1 and CDR2 from the germline V gene are ENHRY and SYGVKD. CDR3 nucleotide sequence: TGTGCCATCAGTGAGGGGAGGGCGAACACCGGGGAGCTGTTTTTT. Amino acids: CAISEGRANTGELFF.

The genes are TRBV11-2 and TRBJ1-1, with D perhaps TRBD1 (5 bases). CDR3 length: 13 residues. Looked up from germline, CDR1 is SGHAT and CDR2 is FQNNGV. The V end was cut by 1 base, the J end by 8 bases, with 11 bases between. CDR3 amino acids: CASSLVPGTEAFF. In DNA form, the CDR3 reads TGTGCCAGCAGCTTAGTTCCAGGGACCGAAGCTTTCTTT.

The V gene is TRBV5-5, the J gene TRBJ2-2, with 7 bases identical to TRBD1. Germline-derived CDR1 and CDR2 are SGHKS and YYEKEE (reference sequence). The junction had 2 bases not matched to a gene; V was cut back by 5 bases and J by 4 bases. This CDR3 comprises 13 residues. The CDR3 region is CASRGQITGELFF. The CDR3 DNA is TGTGCCAGCAGGGGACAGATCACCGGGGAGCTGTTTTTT.